A single T cell receptor (beta chain) is shown here with its context. Its antigen is still unknown. Per-nucleotide qualities are absent, and no much larger clonotype sits a single base away. Counted from cysteine to phenylalanine, this CDR3 has 14 amino acids. The read is trimmed to its CDR3 DNA, 42 bases read in frame from base 1. The germline V and J ends show losses of 4 bases and 4 bases respectively, and no gene match explains 5 bases of the junction. The CDR1 and CDR2 encoded by the germline V gene are SGHDN and FVKESK. The library was made by the immunoSEQ multiplex PCR assay. TCRdb provides this immuneACCESS table in a form limited to in-frame rearrangements. Some clones are lacking; in checked studies, under half of them reflect an unresolved V gene, and why the rest are absent is not known. Present in this sample are tens of thousands of clones, about 85% of which were seen just once. Of the sample, 13% to 15% falls within the top ten clones.

The data were taken from a study of radiotherapy plus CTLA-4 blockade in lung cancer (dated by TCRdb to the late 2010s). About the investigation overall: Objective responses occurred in approximately 19% of enrolled patients, and less than 35% achieved disease control. Results and caveats for the whole study, not just this receptor: Increased serum interferon-beta after radiation, together with early dynamic changes in blood T cell clones, were reported to be the strongest predictors of response. After treatment with radiotherapy and ipilimumab, TCR clones that came from tumors expanded in the peripheral blood.

In this study, focal radiation therapy paired with CTLA-4 blockade (ipilimumab) was tested in patients who had chemo-refractory metastatic non-small-cell lung cancer. Recombination joined TRBV14 with TRBJ2-7, with 9 bases aligning to TRBD1. Sequences were derived from peripheral blood, sampled from a patient treated with radiotherapy plus ipilimumab. The TCR originated in a human donor with non-small cell lung cancer that progressed on radiotherapy plus ipilimumab. The CDR3 reads CASSPGQGGYEQYF. DNA sequence: TGTGCCAGCAGCCCGGGACAGGGAGGGTACGAGCAGTACTTC.